Given below is one TCR beta chain in context. The antigen it recognizes is unknown. The junction and the germline gene differ at one end; a read error may be behind it. Starting from 450 to 500 ng total RNA, TCRbeta-specific cDNA was produced by reverse transcription with a constant-region primer and ProtoScript II reverse transcriptase. TCRbeta libraries were built with three nested multiplex PCR rounds, a slightly modified ARM-PCR procedure. Multiplex TRBV1-TRBV30 forward primers and a Cbeta reverse primer were used in the first two PCR rounds, each of which was run for roughly 9 cycles. Sample barcodes and Illumina adapters were attached in a final 25-cycle PCR using Deep VentR polymerase. Before sequencing, amplicons of 200-500 bp were purified from gel using a QIAquick gel extraction kit. TCRbeta amplicons were sequenced on an Illumina HiSeq 2500 with 250-bp paired-end reads. Concerning the study's data processing: Reads were quality-trimmed with Trimmomatic v0.33, and paired reads were merged with FLASH v1.2.11 to recover full CDR3 sequences. V, D and J germline segments were assigned to the rearranged TCRbeta sequences using MiGEC v1.2.1b. VDJtools v1.0.0 computed clonotype statistics and Shannon-Wiener diversity indices. To reduce sampling bias, subsequent analyses other than the diversity analysis used only the 250 most abundant clonotypes in each sample. TCRdb trimmed the raw reads at Q25, called clones with MiXCR and kept productive beta chains. A single entry per CDR3 protein holds the most common genes and DNA from its merged rows. These V and J calls rely on TCRdb rather than the paper's analysis. The sample records fewer than 75,000 distinct CDR3 sequences, about two thirds of which are singletons. 40% to 45% of the sample belongs to the ten largest clones.

According to the germline V gene, CDR1 reads SGHAT and CDR2 reads FQNNGV. Including the terminal cysteine and phenylalanine, the CDR3 comprises 16 residues. Just CDR3 DNA is preserved here, 48 bases in frame from base 1. The data belong to a study of tumor-infiltrating lymphocytes in primary liver carcinoma (TCRdb year 2017). About the study as a whole: Of the five patients (three men and two women, aged 30 to 69 years), four had hepatocellular carcinoma and one had combined HCC and intrahepatic cholangiocarcinoma. A total of 35 specimens from 5 patients underwent TCRbeta repertoire sequencing, comprising around 25 tumor regions, 5 adjacent noncancerous liver tissues and 5 peripheral blood samples. The five patients had tumors staged T1-T3 N0M0, with maximum diameters ranging from roughly 4 to 10 cm. Repertoires from technical replicates were highly reproducible, with mean shared-clone rates about 0.88 and correlation coefficients above 0.98. Across five regions of each liver tumor, along with adjacent normal tissue and blood, the study brought together TCRbeta repertoire sequencing, expression microarrays and whole-exome sequencing. To link TCRbeta repertoire diversity with the local molecular phenotype, the roughly 25 tumor region samples were profiled using Agilent mRNA microarrays. Samples yielded roughly 3.65 to 7.13 million productive TCRbeta reads; read depth did not differ significantly between tissue types.

Total RNA and DNA were co-extracted without cell sorting from approximately 22-30 mg of bulk tissue using the AllPrep DNA/RNA mini kit. Surgical resection was performed in China between November 2015 and March 2016 on a few patients with histopathologically diagnosed primary liver carcinoma. Patients had chronic HBV infection and were treatment-naive at sampling. Each tumor was sampled at five spatially separated regions: the superior, inferior, left-lateral and right-lateral poles and the tumor centre. Histological examination found more than 90% viable tumor cells in every tumor sample. Fresh tumor and adjacent tissue pieces were bisected, with one half stored in RNAlater at -80 degrees C and the other half sent for histology. Study-wide findings and limitations: Pairs of tumor regions showed greater repertoire overlap (mean about 35%) than tumor-adjacent pairs (roughly 17%) or tumor-blood pairs (roughly 14%), which is consistent with antigen-driven expansion. The study included only four or five patients, and the authors note findings should be validated in a larger study. Only about 7-24% of top clones were found in all five regions of a tumor, suggesting spatial heterogeneity of tumor-infiltrating T cells. Because only the TCR beta chain was sequenced and unpaired alpha chains were not captured, true repertoire diversity is likely underestimated. Comparison of CD4+ and CD8+ T cell repertoires was precluded by the use of bulk unsorted samples. The top 250 clones accounted for a significantly greater share of the repertoire in tumors than in blood (p = 0.039).

The chain employs TRBV11-2 and TRBJ2-2; the central 7 bases match TRBD2. The sequencing input was liver tumor tissue from sampling region 4. The sample's cell subset or site label, in plain terms: tumor region T4, right-lateral pole. The sequence derives from a man aged 35-49 years with primary liver carcinoma and hepatitis B virus infection. The DNA sequence reads TGTGCCAGCTGCTTAGTTGCTAGCGGGAACACCGGGGAGCTGTTTTTT. Translated, this gives CASCLVASGNTGELFF.